This T cell receptor (beta chain) derives from a study of graft-versus-host responses after intestinal transplantation (dated by TCRdb to about 2021). Regarding the study in general: The transplants that recipients received were multivisceral, liver-intestinal, or isolated intestinal. All recipients received anti-thymocyte globulin induction followed by maintenance tacrolimus and steroids for roughly three years. After intestinal transplantation, graft-versus-host and host-versus-graft alloreactive T cell clones were followed in the graft, circulation and bone marrow using bulk TCR-beta CDR3 sequencing. To identify alloreactive clones, pre-transplant mixed lymphocyte reaction products were sequenced and then compared with unstimulated pre-transplant donor and recipient T cells. The cohort enrolled some 23 intestinal transplant recipients including one retransplant, and 3 patients lacking pretransplant specimens were excluded. A peak of at least 4% donor T cells among recipient peripheral blood mononuclear cells was the definition used for donor T cell macrochimerism. Rather than going through the commercial service, samples from a few later patients were sequenced in-house on an Illumina MiSeq and processed with MiXCR.

The method behind the library was the immunoSEQ multiplex PCR assay. For most patients, genomic DNA was isolated with the Qiagen DNeasy Blood and Tissue Kit and shipped frozen to Adaptive Biotechnologies for TCR sequencing. High-throughput TCR-beta CDR3 sequencing of genomic DNA from most patients was performed by Adaptive Biotechnologies. The paper's data handling went like this. TCR sequencing data were retrieved from Adaptive's ImmunoSEQ software for about 17 patients, whereas a few other patients were processed with MiXCR and VDJtools. CD4 versus CD8 sorting errors were corrected by removing sequences found in both subsets at a frequency ratio below 5:1. Because the origin of CDR3 nucleotide sequences shared between donor and recipient could not be assigned, those sequences were removed. To count as alloreactive, a clone needed at least 2-fold expansion over unstimulated cells and a minimum CFSE-low frequency of 0.002% (template counts) or 0.001% (read counts). Clones detected in sequenced pre-transplant spleen, lymph node, or MLR CFSE-low populations of the donor or recipient were defined as mappable. Cumulative frequency of alloreactive clones was calculated as a percentage of all sequences weighted by copy number. TCRdb took over this immuneACCESS table, retaining in-frame rearrangements with V and J assigned. Such tables are incomplete; in checked studies, under half of the missing clones stem from an unresolved V gene, and the remainder is unexplained. Clonal size and the V and J genes are those of that table, whereas D and trimming came from the DNA. The sample table lists 15,000 to 20,000 clones, approximately 39% of them with a count of one. The top ten clones comprise 1.5% to 2.5% of the sample.

The time point label of this sample denotes: cells obtained before transplantation from donor or recipient. Mixed lymphocyte reactions plated some 200,000 CFSE-labeled pre-transplant responders with some 200,000 irradiated violet-dye-labeled stimulators and were cultured for around six days. Proliferating CD3+CD4+CFSE-low and CD3+CD8+CFSE-low responder cells were FACS-sorted on a BD Influx sorter after the mixed lymphocyte reaction. As concerns this clone: No much larger clonotype is one base removed from it; base qualities were not supplied.

Study-wide conclusions, independent of this receptor: GvH clones turned up in recipient bone marrow, with some appearing earlier in ileal mucosa or blood, a pattern consistent with an intestinal mucosal origin. High GvH to HvG T cell clonal ratios were observed in the allografts of patients with donor T cell macrochimerism. Early after transplant, peak levels of circulating GvH clones were associated with declines in HvG clones. Conclusions were limited by the relatively low number and heterogeneity of intestinal transplant patients.

The CDR3 contains 14 residues, cysteine and phenylalanine counted. This entry keeps only the CDR3 DNA: 42 bases, framed from base 1. The germline V gene sets CDR1 to MDHEN and CDR2 to SYDVKM. V loses 7 bases, J loses 13 bases, and the germline ends lie 20 bases apart. In this chain, TRBV28 is recombined with TRBJ1-6; the D segment could be TRBD1, given 6 matching bases. The sequenced sample was alloreactive CD4+ T cells from a mixed lymphocyte reaction culture, obtained before transplantation. The cell subset or site label of this sample denotes: CFSE-low proliferating T cells sorted from roughly 6-day pre-transplant mixed lymphocyte reaction (GvH or HvG direction). This TCR was sampled from a human patient who was an organ donor for intestinal transplantation. The bases read TGTGCCAGCAATATACATCGTACAGGGAATCCCCTCCACTTT. This is translated as CASNIHRTGNPLHF.